This T cell receptor (beta chain) was found in a study of blood T cell repertoires in COVID-19. Data came from immunoSEQ multiplex PCR; TCRdb stores just in-frame clones and leaves some out. This table holds about 160,000 clones, roughly four fifths found once. The CDR3 consists of 13 residues. Germline CDR1 is DFQATT and CDR2 is SNEGSKA (reference sequence). V was clipped by 3 bases and J by 2 bases, with 11 bases between them. Material: peripheral blood. V and J are TRBV20-1 and TRBJ2-7, with D tentatively TRBD1 (6 bases). The origin of this receptor is a human donor in a cohort sampled during active COVID-19. The CDR3 spells CSASTGTTYEQYF. The DNA of the CDR3 is TGCAGTGCTAGTACAGGGACCACCTACGAGCAGTACTTC.